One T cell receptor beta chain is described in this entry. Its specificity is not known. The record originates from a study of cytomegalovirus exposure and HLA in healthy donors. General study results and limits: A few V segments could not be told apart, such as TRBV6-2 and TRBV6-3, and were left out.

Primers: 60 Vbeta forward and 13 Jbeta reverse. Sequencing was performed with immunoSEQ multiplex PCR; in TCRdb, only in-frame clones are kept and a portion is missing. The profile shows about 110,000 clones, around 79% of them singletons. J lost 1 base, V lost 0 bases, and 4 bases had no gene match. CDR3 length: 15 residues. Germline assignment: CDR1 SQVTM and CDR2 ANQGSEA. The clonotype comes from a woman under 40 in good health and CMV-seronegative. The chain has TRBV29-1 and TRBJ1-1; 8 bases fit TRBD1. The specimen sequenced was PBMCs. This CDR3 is CSVEDLDRENTEAFF. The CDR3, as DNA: TGCAGCGTTGAAGATCTGGACAGGGAGAACACTGAAGCTTTCTTT.